This TCR beta chain was found in a study of T cells after yellow fever vaccination. Losses at the gene ends were 6 bases for V and 6 bases for J; bases not matched to a gene: 5. The CDR3 covers 13 residues. Study results and limitations: Any FACS-sorted repertoire could hold abundant clonotypes that contaminate it from the bulk population. Most clones from primary vaccination resurfaced after the booster (approximately 97% CD4, 88% CD8). Weaker in magnitude, the secondary response showed a faster peak on day 5 versus 15.

TCRdb fed the 5' RACE reads into MiXCR, producing one record per CDR3 protein. The sample yields around 310,000 distinct CDR3 sequences, about 9.5% seen once. About this clonotype itself: No antigen is known for it.

The material was PBMCs, obtained on the day of the first yellow fever vaccination. This sequence was found in a man between 18 and 29 years old who received the YFV17D yellow fever vaccine. The chain carries TRBV12-3 or TRBV12-4 and TRBJ1-2, with TRBD1 identical over 9 bases. CDR3 coding DNA: TGTGCCAGCAGGCTTACAGGGGGCGATGGCTACACCTTC. Its translation: CASRLTGGDGYTF.